Below are 3 T cell receptor beta chains sequenced from a single sample in a study of blood T cells in healthy people across ages. Then a second PCR, running roughly 6 to 11 cycles, was carried out with a sample-barcoded 5' primer and a J-beta primer mix. Via MiXCR, TCRdb re-called the 5' RACE reads, giving one row per CDR3 protein. The table has about 1.8 million distinct CDR3 sequences, 40% to 55% seen once; the top ten hold less than 2.5%. Sample: blood. The origin of the receptors is a woman aged 40 to 49 in good health.

The CDR3 DNA sequence: TGTGCCAGTAGTAGCGGGGTCCGCACAGATACGCAGTATTTT. Protein product: CASSSGVRTDTQYF. V and J are TRBV19 and TRBJ2-3, with a tentative D call TRBD2 (6 bases). The CDR3 is 14 amino acids. CDR1 LNHDA and CDR2 SQIVND come from the germline V gene (reference sequence). The V and J ends lost 4 bases and 1 base respectively, with 9 bases between them.

The sample holds many counts of this clonotype. V usage is TRBV4-3 and J usage is TRBJ2-7; D might be TRBD1 (6 bases). From germline, CDR1 is LGHNA and CDR2 YSLEER. The V and J ends lost 0 bases and 0 bases respectively, with 6 bases between them. The CDR3 runs 14 residues. Written as DNA, the CDR3 is TGCGCCAGCAGCCAAGACAGGGGCTCCTACGAGCAGTACTTC. Encoded protein: CASSQDRGSYEQYF.

The chain carries TRBV5-1 and TRBJ2-7; the D gene is possibly TRBD2 (6 bases). The CDR3 has 15 amino acids. The V end lost 4 bases, the J end lost 10 bases, and 24 bases lay between the germline ends. CDR1 is SGHRS, CDR2 YFSETQ, per germline. DNA for the CDR3: TGCGCCAGCAGCCCTCGTGGGCCAGGTACCGCGGGACAGTACTTC. It specifies CASSPRGPGTAGQYF.